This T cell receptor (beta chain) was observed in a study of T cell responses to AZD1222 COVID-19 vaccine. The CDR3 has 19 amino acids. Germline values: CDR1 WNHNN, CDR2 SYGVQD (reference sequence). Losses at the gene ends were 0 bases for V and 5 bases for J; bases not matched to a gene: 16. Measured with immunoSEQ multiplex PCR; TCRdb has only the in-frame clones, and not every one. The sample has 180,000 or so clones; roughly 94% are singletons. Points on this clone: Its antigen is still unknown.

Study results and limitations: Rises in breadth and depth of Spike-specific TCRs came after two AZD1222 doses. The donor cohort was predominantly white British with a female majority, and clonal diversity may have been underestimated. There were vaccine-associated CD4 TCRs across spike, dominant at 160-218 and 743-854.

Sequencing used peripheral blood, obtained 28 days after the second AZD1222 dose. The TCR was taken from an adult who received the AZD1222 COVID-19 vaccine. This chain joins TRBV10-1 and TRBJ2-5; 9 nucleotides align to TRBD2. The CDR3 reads CASSESRAWRGGDEETQYF. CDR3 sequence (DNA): TGCGCCAGCAGTGAGTCGAGAGCGTGGCGGGGGGGCGACGAGGAGACCCAGTACTTC.